Listed here is a single T cell receptor beta chain. The antigen is not known. This specimen belongs to a study of cytomegalovirus exposure and HLA in healthy donors. Study-level results: The authors enumerated 180 or so TCR beta chains as linked to cytomegalovirus. Some public TCRs appeared in many individuals, while most sequences were rare.

Clones were read by immunoSEQ multiplex PCR, and TCRdb kept only the in-frame ones, dropping some. Among 300,000 or so clones, 88% were seen once, and the ten largest hold around 0.88%. The CDR3 is made up of 17 amino acids. Per germline, CDR1 SGHTA and CDR2 FQGNSA. The V segment lost 5 bases and the J segment 0 bases; nucleotides outside the gene matches: 9. The TCR was taken from a man aged 25-45 years in good health and CMV-seronegative. The sequencing sample was made of PBMCs. The J gene is TRBJ1-1, the V gene TRBV7-2, with TRBD1 identical over 10 bases. The CDR3 is CASSLHPGQGLNTEAFF. The CDR3 DNA follows: TGTGCCAGCAGCCTACATCCGGGACAGGGGTTGAACACTGAAGCTTTCTTT.